These 30 T cell receptor beta chains were sequenced from one sample in a study of cytomegalovirus exposure and HLA in healthy donors. This PCR relied on a set of 60 Vbeta primers and 13 Jbeta primers. TCRdb keeps only in-frame clones here, not all; method: immunoSEQ multiplex PCR. Of more than 110,000 clones in the sample, roughly 76% are singletons; the top ten hold 1% to 1.5%. Sequencing was performed on PBMCs. These receptors were obtained from a middle-aged woman in good health and CMV-seronegative.

The CDR3 here is CASTPDRDDYGYTF. The CDR3 DNA sequence: TGTGCCAGCACTCCGGACAGGGACGACTATGGCTACACCTTC. The rearrangement links TRBV2 to TRBJ1-2, with TRBD1 identical over 8 bases. The J segment lost 3 bases and the V segment lost 7 bases, leaving 7 bases of the junction unmatched. Germline CDR1 is SNHLY and CDR2 is FYNNEI. The CDR3 spans 14 residues. Full variable domain (missing parts from reference TRBV2 and TRBJ1-2): EPEVTQTPSHQVTQMGQEVILRCVPISNHLYFYWYRQILGQKVEFLVSFYNNEISEKSEIFDDQFSVERPDGSNFTLKIRSTKLEDSAMYFCASTPDRDDYGYTFGSGTRLTVV.

This clone was recorded only once. The chain joins TRBV5-1 to TRBJ2-5; D perhaps matches TRBD1 (6 bases). Per the germline V gene, CDR1 is SGHRS and CDR2 is YFSETQ. Trimming removed 4 bases at V and 4 bases at J, with 17 bases between. The CDR3 extends over 15 amino acids. CDR3: CASSTQGPSRETQYF. The CDR3 nucleotides are TGCGCCAGCAGCACACAGGGTCCCTCTCGAGAGACCCAGTACTTC.

The chain has TRBV11-1 and TRBJ2-4; TRBD1 might be the D (5 bases). The CDR3 is made up of 15 amino acids. V was cut by 2 bases and J by 8 bases, with 16 bases left in between. Germline assignment: CDR1 SGHAT and CDR2 FQDESV (reference sequence). In DNA form, the CDR3 reads TGTGCCAGCAGCTTATATAGGGGCGAGTCGGACATTCAGTACTTC. Translated, it gives CASSLYRGESDIQYF.

The rearrangement joins TRBV6-5 to TRBJ1-2, with 9 bases aligning to TRBD1. This CDR3 has 13 residues. The V gene's germline CDR1 is MNHEY and CDR2 SVGAGI. With V trimmed by 5 bases and J by 7 bases, 5 bases remained unmatched. The CDR3 sequence is CASSPQGASGYTF. The CDR3 DNA sequence: TGTGCCAGCAGTCCACAGGGGGCGTCTGGCTACACCTTC.

The chain is built from TRBV6-1 and TRBJ1-6, with a weak D call TRBD1 (5 bases). V lost 1 base and J 9 bases, leaving 13 bases between the germline ends. The CDR3 extends over 15 amino acids. Germline loops: CDR1 MNHNS, CDR2 SASEGT. CDR3 in amino acids: CASSEGGGGVSPLHF. CDR3 nucleotide sequence: TGTGCCAGCAGTGAAGGGGGCGGGGGGGTTTCACCCCTCCACTTT.

The chain uses TRBV28 and TRBJ2-3; D unclear. Trimming left V 5 bases short and J 1 base short, with 7 bases between. The germline V gene has CDR1 MDHEN and CDR2 SYDVKM. The CDR3 covers 13 residues. The CDR3 DNA is TGTGCCAGCAGTCTAGAGCGCACAGATACGCAGTATTTT. This codes for CASSLERTDTQYF.

The rearrangement joins TRBV6-5 to TRBJ2-3; 7 bases are shared with TRBD2. This CDR3 region has 13 residues. CDR1 is MNHEY, CDR2 SVGAGI, per germline. V lost 2 bases, J lost 4 bases, and 0 bases stayed unmatched. This CDR3 reads CASSYGRADTQYF. The CDR3 DNA sequence: TGTGCCAGCAGTTACGGGAGGGCAGATACGCAGTATTTT.

The V gene is TRBV2, the J gene TRBJ1-1; D remains ambiguous. CDR3 length: 12 amino acids. Trimming pared 6 bases from V and 4 bases from J, leaving 9 bases between. Germline V gene sequence: CDR1 SNHLY, CDR2 FYNNEI. DNA for the CDR3: TGTGCCAGCAGCACAGTTAGCACTGAAGCTTTCTTT. It encodes CASSTVSTEAFF.

The V gene is TRBV5-1, the J gene TRBJ2-3, with D perhaps matching TRBD1 (6 bases). Germline V gives CDR1 SGHRS, CDR2 YFSETQ. Trimming shortened V by 0 bases and J by 4 bases, and 15 bases separated the two germline ends. The CDR3 is 16 amino acids. The CDR3 is CASSLGMGAAADTQYF. CDR3 sequence (DNA): TGCGCCAGCAGCTTGGGGATGGGGGCAGCTGCAGATACGCAGTATTTT.

The CDR3 nucleotides are TGTGCCAGTAGTCACCCCTCCCCAGGCTCCTACAATGAGCAGTTCTTC. This encodes CASSHPSPGSYNEQFF. The chain combines TRBV19 with TRBJ2-1; no reliable D call. The CDR3 has 16 residues. Trimming stripped 5 bases from V and 0 bases from J, with 14 bases between. Germline V CDR1 and CDR2: LNHDA, SQIVND (reference sequence).

For the CDR3, the DNA is TGTGCCAGCAGAGGGGGGGCCGGGGAGCTGTTTTTT. Translation gives CASRGGAGELFF. The rearrangement joins TRBV9 to TRBJ2-2, with D perhaps TRBD2 (7 bases). Germline assignment: CDR1 SGDLS and CDR2 YYNGEE. The CDR3 covers 12 residues. V dropped 5 bases and J dropped 6 bases, with 8 bases sitting between them. Complete variable domain (other parts from reference TRBV9 and TRBJ2-2): DSGVTQTPKHLITATGQRVTLRCSPRSGDLSVYWYQQSLDQGLQFLIQYYNGEERAKGNILERFSAQQFPDLHSELNLSSLELGDSALYFCASRGGAGELFFGEGSRLTVL.

The chain employs TRBV5-1 and TRBJ1-5; TRBD1 might be the D (5 bases). Germline CDR1 SGHRS, CDR2 YFSETQ. Trimming cost V 5 bases and J 3 bases, with 9 bases left between them. CDR3 length: 13 amino acids. The CDR3 spells CASRPTDNQPQHF. The CDR3 coding sequence is TGCGCCAGCAGGCCGACAGACAATCAGCCCCAGCATTTT. The full variable domain, in which reference TRBV5-1 and TRBJ1-5 provide the parts outside the CDR3, is KAGVTQTPRYLIKTRGQQVTLSCSPISGHRSVSWYQQTPGQGLQFLFEYFSETQRNKGNFPGRFSGRQFSNSRSEMNVSTLELGDSALYLCASRPTDNQPQHFGDGTRLSIL.

The chain employs TRBV27 and TRBJ2-5, with TRBD2 identical over 7 bases. Germline CDR1 and CDR2: MNHEY and SMNVEV (reference sequence). CDR3 size: 15 residues. The V and J ends lost 3 bases and 5 bases, in that order; junction bases with no gene match: 9. CDR3 sequence: CASSFGLGRVETQYF. CDR3 DNA sequence: TGTGCCAGCAGTTTCGGACTAGGTCGTGTCGAGACCCAGTACTTC.

This clone was picked up a small number of times. The chain uses TRBV7-9 and TRBJ1-3; a possible D gene is TRBD1 (6 bases). The CDR3 consists of 15 residues. Germline CDR1 reads SEHNR; CDR2 reads FQNEAQ (reference sequence). With 4 bases removed from V and 0 bases from J, the gap between germline ends came to 10 bases. Here the CDR3 reads CASSSRGNSGNTIYF. CDR3 DNA: TGTGCCAGCAGCTCCAGGGGAAACTCTGGAAACACCATATATTTT.

This clone was recorded only once. The chain links TRBV14 to TRBJ1-1, with 8 bases that match TRBD1. CDR3 size: 13 residues. With 8 bases clipped from V and 4 bases from J, the junction kept 6 bases outside the gene matches. The germline V gene has CDR1 SGHDN and CDR2 FVKESK. As DNA, the CDR3 is TGTGCCAGCGAGGACAGGGTCGGCACTGAAGCTTTCTTT. This codes for CASEDRVGTEAFF.

The chain joins TRBV27 to TRBJ1-6; D unresolved. Trimming cost V 0 bases and J 15 bases, with 18 bases left between them. The germline gives CDR1 MNHEY, CDR2 SMNVEV (reference sequence). This CDR3 contains 15 residues. CDR3 protein: CASSLSQDGPRVLHF. CDR3 sequence (DNA): TGTGCCAGCAGTTTATCCCAAGACGGTCCGAGGGTCCTCCACTTT.

V is TRBV7-9 and J is TRBJ1-1, with 7 bases aligning to TRBD1. The CDR3 sequence is 15 residues long. J was trimmed by 4 bases and V by 6 bases; bases with no gene match: 11. Germline CDR1 reads SEHNR; CDR2 reads FQNEAQ (reference sequence). The CDR3 protein is CASRPTGDLTTEAFF. CDR3 DNA sequence: TGTGCCAGCAGGCCAACAGGGGATCTTACCACTGAAGCTTTCTTT.

In this sample, this clone turned up a few times. The chain carries TRBV5-1 and TRBJ1-2; D remains ambiguous. CDR1 and CDR2 from the germline V gene are SGHRS and YFSETQ. The CDR3 sequence is 14 residues long. V lost 4 bases to trimming and J lost 1 base, with 11 bases between them. The chain's CDR3 is CASSPGGLNYGYTF. The CDR3 nucleotides read TGCGCCAGCAGCCCCGGAGGCCTTAACTATGGCTACACCTTC. Variable domain in full (rest from reference TRBV5-1 and TRBJ1-2): KAGVTQTPRYLIKTRGQQVTLSCSPISGHRSVSWYQQTPGQGLQFLFEYFSETQRNKGNFPGRFSGRQFSNSRSEMNVSTLELGDSALYLCASSPGGLNYGYTFGSGTRLTVV.

The V call is TRBV10-3, the J call TRBJ2-5, with 11 bases aligning to TRBD1. The J call is uncertain, as TRBJ2-7 better fits the DNA end. This CDR3 comprises 13 residues. CDR1 is ENHRY, CDR2 SYGVKD, per germline. The CDR3 reads CASRTGGAYEQYF. For the CDR3, the DNA is TGTGCCTCCCGGACAGGGGGCGCATACGAGCAGTACTTC.

V is TRBV6-6 and J is TRBJ1-6; possibly TRBD1 for D (5 bases). V lost 10 bases to trimming and J lost 10 bases, with 20 bases between them. Germline loops: CDR1 MNHNY, CDR2 SVGAGI (reference sequence). CDR3 size: 14 residues. The CDR3 sequence: CANSRGRDGSPLHF. As DNA, the CDR3 is TGTGCCAACAGCCGGGGGAGGGACGGCTCACCCCTCCACTTT.

The rearrangement joins TRBV5-4 to TRBJ2-5, with 11 bases fitting TRBD2. CDR1 and CDR2 from the germline V gene are SGHNT and YYREEE (reference sequence). The V gene end was trimmed by 0 bases and the J gene end by 5 bases; junction bases not matched to a gene: 6. The CDR3 is 16 residues long. The CDR3 reads CASSLGGLAVWETQYF. CDR3 in DNA: TGTGCCAGCAGCTTGGGGGGACTAGCGGTTTGGGAGACCCAGTACTTC.

This clone was seen more than once but under ten times. The rearrangement links TRBV6-1 to TRBJ1-5; TRBD1 matches at 7 bases. The CDR3 length is 14 residues. The V gene's germline CDR1 is MNHNS and CDR2 SASEGT. Trimming removed 2 bases from V and 12 bases from J; junction bases left unmatched: 10. CDR3 bases: TGTGCCAGCAGTGAACAAGGGGGCTTGGGGAACCAGCATTTT. As protein: CASSEQGGLGNQHF.

The chain recombines TRBV5-4 with TRBJ2-2, with 7 bases matching TRBD1. The CDR3 has 16 residues. The germline gives CDR1 SGHNT, CDR2 YYREEE (reference sequence). V dropped 2 bases and J dropped 0; count of bases not matched to a gene: 4. CDR3 region: CASSFAGTANTGELFF. The DNA of the CDR3 is TGTGCCAGCAGCTTCGCCGGGACAGCGAACACCGGGGAGCTGTTTTTT.

DNA of the CDR3: TGTGCCAGCAGCGACCGGCTAGACGTCATGAACACTGAAGCTTTCTTT. Translation gives CASSDRLDVMNTEAFF. The chain combines TRBV5-5 with TRBJ1-1, with no clear D. This CDR3 is 16 amino acids long. With 4 bases removed from V and 0 bases from J, the gap between germline ends came to 16 bases. The germline V gene has CDR1 SGHKS and CDR2 YYEKEE (reference sequence).

V is TRBV14 and J is TRBJ2-1; TRBD2 aligns across 7 bases. Germline V CDR1 and CDR2: SGHDN, FVKESK. With 6 bases clipped from V and 7 bases from J, the junction kept 9 bases outside the gene matches. The CDR3 contains 14 residues. The CDR3 loop is CASSLRREGNEQFF. In DNA form, the CDR3 reads TGTGCCAGCAGTCTACGGAGGGAGGGAAATGAGCAGTTCTTC.

This clone showed up just a few times. The V call is TRBV2, the J call TRBJ2-1; possibly TRBD1 for D (6 bases). The CDR3 sequence is 12 residues long. CDR1 and CDR2 from the germline V gene are SNHLY and FYNNEI. V was shortened by 5 bases and J by 8 bases, with 10 bases between the two germline ends. The CDR3 region is CASSLGAYEQFF. CDR3 coding DNA: TGTGCCAGCAGTCTGGGGGCCTATGAGCAGTTCTTC.

The chain has TRBV12-1 and TRBJ2-7; TRBD2 is the table's D call and was not checked against the DNA. TRBV12-1 is deemed a pseudogene. This CDR3 has 19 residues. CDR3 residues: CASSFDFLKTSPTPYEQYV. The CDR3, as DNA: TGTGCCAGCAGCTTCGACTTCCTTAAAACTAGCCCGACCCCCTACGAGCAGTACGTC.

The chain links TRBV7-2 to TRBJ2-3; 8 nucleotides match TRBD2. Germline trimming cut 5 bases from V and 1 base from J; bases unmatched to any gene: 5. The CDR3 has 15 amino acids. Per germline, CDR1 SGHTA and CDR2 FQGNSA. CDR3 loop: CASSTGGAGTDTQYF. The CDR3, as DNA: TGTGCCAGCAGCACGGGGGGGGCGGGCACAGATACGCAGTATTTT.

The chain uses TRBV2 and TRBJ1-6, with 7 nucleotides matching TRBD1. Per germline, CDR1 SNHLY and CDR2 FYNNEI. This CDR3 comprises 13 residues. V was clipped by 7 bases and J by 9 bases; unmatched bases: 6. The CDR3 sequence: CASISEGASPLHF. The CDR3 region has the DNA TGTGCCAGCATATCGGAGGGGGCTTCACCCCTCCACTTT.

The chain couples TRBV5-1 to TRBJ2-5; D may be TRBD1 (7 bases). Deletions cut 0 bases from V and 0 bases from J, with 15 bases between. The CDR3 is 17 amino acids. Germline V lookup: CDR1 SGHRS, CDR2 YFSETQ. CDR3 sequence reads: CASSLGTGRGYQETQYF. CDR3 bases: TGCGCCAGCAGCTTGGGGACAGGCCGGGGGTACCAAGAGACCCAGTACTTC.